The rows below give T cell receptor beta chains drawn from one sample of a study of post-analysis software for immune sequencing data. TCRdb ran MiXCR on the PCR reads and lists one entry per CDR3 protein. The table shows 650,000 to 900,000 distinct CDR3 sequences, with roughly 50% occurring only once. Sequencing was done on a sample of blood. Every receptor here comes from a girl aged 10-17 years with multiple sclerosis. Each CDR3 is given with its conserved first and last residue. D genes are given only for firm matches. Size is omitted from some rows. Given values are once, few, many or a class for expanded clones.

size: -; V: TRBV5-1; J: TRBJ2-5; D: TRBD2; DNA: TGCGCCAGCAGCTTGTTTCCTAGCGGGAGATTTGAGACCCAGTACTTC; CDR3: CASSLFPSGRFETQYF
size: -; V: TRBV20-1; J: TRBJ2-3; D: TRBD2; DNA: TGCAGCGCACTAGCGGATAGCACAGATACGCAGTATTTT; CDR3: CSALADSTDTQYF
size: -; V: TRBV7-9; J: TRBJ2-7; D: -; DNA: TGTGCCAGCAGCGCCCCTGGGGGTGGCGAAACCTACGAGCAGTACTTC; CDR3: CASSAPGGGETYEQYF
size: few; V: TRBV20-1; J: TRBJ2-1; D: -; DNA: TGCAGTGCTAGAGACAGGGAGAGAGGGCATGAGCAGTTCTTC; CDR3: CSARDRERGHEQFF
size: -; V: TRBV28; J: TRBJ2-7; D: -; DNA: TGTGCCAGCAGTTTACCCCAGGGTCTCGAGCAGTACTTC; CDR3: CASSLPQGLEQYF
size: -; V: TRBV2; J: TRBJ2-5; D: -; DNA: TGTGCCAGCAGTGAAGCCTATTCCGGCTACAATGGGCAGTACTTC; CDR3: CASSEAYSGYNGQYF
size: once; V: TRBV7-9; J: TRBJ1-2; D: TRBD1; DNA: TGTGCCAGCAGCTTAGTAGGACAGGGCGCTAACTATGGCTACACCTTC; CDR3: CASSLVGQGANYGYTF
size: -; V: TRBV29-1; J: TRBJ2-1; D: TRBD1; DNA: TGCAGCGATGGGGACAGGGTGGGGGAGCAGTTCTTC; CDR3: CSDGDRVGEQFF
size: -; V: TRBV7-9; J: TRBJ1-1; D: -; DNA: TGTGCCAGCAAAACCGGGAATGAAGCTTTCTTT; CDR3: CASKTGNEAFF
size: -; V: TRBV7-9; J: TRBJ2-3; D: TRBD2; DNA: TGTGCCAGCAGCCCCCAGCGGGAGGTAGATACGCAGTATTTT; CDR3: CASSPQREVDTQYF
size: few; V: TRBV6-5; J: TRBJ2-7; D: -; DNA: TGTGCCAGCAGACCCGGGACAAAACTGAACGAGCAGTACTTC; CDR3: CASRPGTKLNEQYF
size: once; V: TRBV6-1; J: TRBJ2-1; D: TRBD2; DNA: TGTGCCAGCAGCTCAGAGGGACTAGCGAACTCCTACAATGAGCAGTTCTTC; CDR3: CASSSEGLANSYNEQFF
size: few; V: TRBV20-1; J: TRBJ2-1; D: TRBD2; DNA: TGCAGTGCTGTCGCCGGGACTAGCGGTACCTACAATGAGCAGTTCTTC; CDR3: CSAVAGTSGTYNEQFF
size: few; V: TRBV28; J: TRBJ2-3; D: -; DNA: TGTGCCAGCTCCAAGCCCGCGACAGATACGCAGTATTTT; CDR3: CASSKPATDTQYF
size: -; V: TRBV28; J: TRBJ2-3; D: TRBD1; DNA: TGTGCCAGCACGGCCCAGGGGGCCCTCACAGATACGCAGTATTTT; CDR3: CASTAQGALTDTQYF
size: many; V: TRBV7-2; J: TRBJ1-6; D: -; DNA: TGTGCCAGCAGCGGGCATTCAAATTCACCCCTCCACTTT; CDR3: CASSGHSNSPLHF
size: -; V: TRBV27; J: TRBJ2-7; D: -; DNA: TGTGCCAGCAGTTTATCTCAGAGGGTCAGCGGCTCCTACGAGCAGTACTTC; CDR3: CASSLSQRVSGSYEQYF
size: -; V: TRBV29-1; J: TRBJ2-5; D: TRBD2; DNA: TGCAGCGTTGAGTGGGTAGCGGGAGGCACAATAATGGGGACCCAGTACTTC; CDR3: CSVEWVAGGTIMGTQYF
size: -; V: TRBV20-1; J: TRBJ1-5; D: -; DNA: TGCAGTGCTAGTAACAGGGCTCAGCCCCAGCATTTT; CDR3: CSASNRAQPQHF
size: -; V: TRBV20-1; J: TRBJ2-1; D: -; DNA: TGCAGTGCCCTCTACGGGGGCGTCGAGTTCTTC; CDR3: CSALYGGVEFF
size: -; V: TRBV15; J: TRBJ1-1; D: TRBD1; DNA: TGTGCCACCAGCAGAGGGGACAGGGAAGTAGACACTGAAGCTTTCTTT; CDR3: CATSRGDREVDTEAFF
size: -; V: TRBV30; J: TRBJ1-1; D: -; DNA: TGTGCCTGGAGGATAACCGGGACCCTCGAAGCTTTCTTT; CDR3: CAWRITGTLEAFF
size: -; V: TRBV12-3/TRBV12-4; J: TRBJ2-1; D: -; DNA: TGTGCCAGCACTCCATTTTTAAGCTCCTACAATGAGCAGTTCTTC; CDR3: CASTPFLSSYNEQFF
size: few; V: TRBV29-1; J: TRBJ2-7; D: -; DNA: TGCAGCGTTGCGGCGGACTCCTACGAGCAGTACTTC; CDR3: CSVAADSYEQYF
size: -; V: TRBV4-2; J: TRBJ1-5; D: -; DNA: TGTGCCAGCAGCCAAGACCTTTATAGCAATCAGCCCCAGCATTTT; CDR3: CASSQDLYSNQPQHF
size: -; V: TRBV6-6; J: TRBJ1-5; D: -; DNA: TGTGCCAGCAGTTACCTCGAGGGGAGCAATCAGCCCCAGCATTTT; CDR3: CASSYLEGSNQPQHF
size: -; V: TRBV29-1; J: TRBJ2-1; D: -; DNA: TGCAGCGTTGAAGCCAGGGGAGGGAGCTTATCCCTATACAATGAGCAGTTCTTC; CDR3: CSVEARGGSLSLYNEQFF
size: few; V: TRBV4-1; J: TRBJ2-7; D: -; DNA: TGCGCCAGCAGCCAAGATTTGACTGAGGAGCAGTACTTC; CDR3: CASSQDLTEEQYF